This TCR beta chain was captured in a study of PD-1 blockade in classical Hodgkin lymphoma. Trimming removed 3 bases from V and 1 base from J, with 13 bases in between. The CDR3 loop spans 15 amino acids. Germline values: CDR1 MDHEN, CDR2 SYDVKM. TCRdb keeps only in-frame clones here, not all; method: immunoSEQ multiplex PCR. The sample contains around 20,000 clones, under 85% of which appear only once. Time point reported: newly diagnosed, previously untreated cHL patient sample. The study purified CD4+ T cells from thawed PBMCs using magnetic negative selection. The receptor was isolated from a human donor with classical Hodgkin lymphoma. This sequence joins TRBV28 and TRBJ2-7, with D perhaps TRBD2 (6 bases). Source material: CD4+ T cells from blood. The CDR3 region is CASSFSGVRSYEQYF. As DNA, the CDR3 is TGTGCCAGCAGTTTTTCGGGGGTCCGATCCTACGAGCAGTACTTC.